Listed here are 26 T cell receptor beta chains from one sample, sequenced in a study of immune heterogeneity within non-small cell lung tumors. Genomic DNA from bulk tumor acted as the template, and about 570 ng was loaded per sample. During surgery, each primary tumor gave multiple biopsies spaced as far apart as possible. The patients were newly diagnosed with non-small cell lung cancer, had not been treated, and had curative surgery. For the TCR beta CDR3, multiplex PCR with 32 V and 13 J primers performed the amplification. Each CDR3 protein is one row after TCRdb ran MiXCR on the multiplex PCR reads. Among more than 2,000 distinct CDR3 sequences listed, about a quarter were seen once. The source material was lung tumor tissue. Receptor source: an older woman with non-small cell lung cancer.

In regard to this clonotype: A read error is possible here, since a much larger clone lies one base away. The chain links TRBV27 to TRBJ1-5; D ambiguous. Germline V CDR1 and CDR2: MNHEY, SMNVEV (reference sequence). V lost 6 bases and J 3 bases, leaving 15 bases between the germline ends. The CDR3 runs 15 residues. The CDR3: CASRSMEVDNQPQHF. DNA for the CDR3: TGTGCCAGCAGGTCGATGGAGGTCGACAATCAGCCCCAGCATTTT.

For the CDR3, the DNA is TGTGCCAGCGGACTAGCGGGGATGGGCACGACCCAGTACTTC. This translates into CASGLAGMGTTQYF. The gene calls are TRBV6-1 and TRBJ2-5; 12 nucleotides align to TRBD2. The CDR3 loop spans 14 amino acids. After removal of 8 bases from V and 7 bases from J, the junction contained 8 bases not matched to a gene. The germline CDR1 and CDR2 sequences are MNHNS and SASEGT.

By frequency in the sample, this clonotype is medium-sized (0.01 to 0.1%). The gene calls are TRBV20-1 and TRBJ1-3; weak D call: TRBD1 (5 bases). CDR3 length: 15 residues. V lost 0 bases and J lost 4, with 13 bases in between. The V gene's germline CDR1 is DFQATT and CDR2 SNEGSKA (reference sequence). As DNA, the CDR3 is TGCAGTGCTAGAGATCGGGAAGGGACCGGAAACACCATATATTTT. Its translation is CSARDREGTGNTIYF.

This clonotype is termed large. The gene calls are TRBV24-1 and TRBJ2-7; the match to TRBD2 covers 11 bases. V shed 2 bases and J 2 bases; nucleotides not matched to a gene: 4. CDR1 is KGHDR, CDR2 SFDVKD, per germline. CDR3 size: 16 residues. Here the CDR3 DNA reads TGTGCCACCAGTGATTCGGCTAGCGGGGGGACCTACGAGCAGTACTTC. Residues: CATSDSASGGTYEQYF.

CDR3: CSASYQEWVTDTQYF. CDR3 coding DNA: TGCAGTGCTAGCTATCAGGAGTGGGTCACAGATACGCAGTATTTT. The chain employs TRBV20-1 and TRBJ2-3; D gene uncertain. The germline V gene encodes CDR1 DFQATT and CDR2 SNEGSKA (reference sequence). The V and J ends lost 3 bases and 2 bases respectively, with 15 bases between them. The CDR3 consists of 15 residues.

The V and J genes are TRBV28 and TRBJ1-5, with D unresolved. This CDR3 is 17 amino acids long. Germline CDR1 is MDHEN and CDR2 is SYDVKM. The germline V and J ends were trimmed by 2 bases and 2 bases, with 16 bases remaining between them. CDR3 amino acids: CASSLRDAVFGNQPQHF. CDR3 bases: TGTGCCAGCAGTTTAAGGGATGCGGTGTTTGGCAATCAGCCCCAGCATTTT.

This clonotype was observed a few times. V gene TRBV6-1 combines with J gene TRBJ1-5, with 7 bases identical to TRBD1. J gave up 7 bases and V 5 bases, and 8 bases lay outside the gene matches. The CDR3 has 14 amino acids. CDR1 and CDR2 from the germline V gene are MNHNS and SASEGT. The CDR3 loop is CASSSDRVWQPQHF. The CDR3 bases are TGTGCCAGCAGTTCCGACAGGGTCTGGCAGCCCCAGCATTTT.

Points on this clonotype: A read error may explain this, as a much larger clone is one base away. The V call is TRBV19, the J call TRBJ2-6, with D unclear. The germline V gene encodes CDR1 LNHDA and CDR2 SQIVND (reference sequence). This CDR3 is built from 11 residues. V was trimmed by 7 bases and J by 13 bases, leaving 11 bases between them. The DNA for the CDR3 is TGTGCCAGTAATACCCGCCGGGTCCTGACTTTC. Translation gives CASNTRRVLTF.

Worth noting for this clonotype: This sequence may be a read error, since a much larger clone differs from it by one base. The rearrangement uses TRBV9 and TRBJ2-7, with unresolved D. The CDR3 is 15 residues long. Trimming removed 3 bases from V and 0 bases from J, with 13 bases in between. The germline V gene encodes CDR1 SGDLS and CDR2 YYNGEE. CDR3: CASSASSVPSYEQYF. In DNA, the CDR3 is TGTGCCAGCAGCGCCTCGTCGGTGCCCTCCTACGAGCAGTACTTC.

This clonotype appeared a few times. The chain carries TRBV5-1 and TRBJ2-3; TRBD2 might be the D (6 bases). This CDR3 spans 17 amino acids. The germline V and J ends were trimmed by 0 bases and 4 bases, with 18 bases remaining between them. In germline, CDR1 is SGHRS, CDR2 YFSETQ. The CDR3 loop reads CASSLGLGGRRADTQYF. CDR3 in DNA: TGCGCCAGCAGCTTGGGCCTTGGGGGAAGGAGGGCAGATACGCAGTATTTT.

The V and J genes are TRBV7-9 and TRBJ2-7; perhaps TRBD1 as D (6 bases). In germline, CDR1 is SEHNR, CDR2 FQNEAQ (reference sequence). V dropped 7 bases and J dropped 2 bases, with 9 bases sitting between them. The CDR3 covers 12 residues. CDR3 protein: CASTTGPYEQYF. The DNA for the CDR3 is TGTGCCAGCACTACAGGGCCCTACGAGCAGTACTTC.

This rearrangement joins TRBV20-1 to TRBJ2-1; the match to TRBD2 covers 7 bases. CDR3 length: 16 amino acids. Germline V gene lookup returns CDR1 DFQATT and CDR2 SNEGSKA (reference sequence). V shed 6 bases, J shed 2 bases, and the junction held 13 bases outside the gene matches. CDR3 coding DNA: TGCAGTGCCCATAGCCGGGTGGCGGGAGCCTACAATGAGCAGTTCTTC. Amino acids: CSAHSRVAGAYNEQFF.

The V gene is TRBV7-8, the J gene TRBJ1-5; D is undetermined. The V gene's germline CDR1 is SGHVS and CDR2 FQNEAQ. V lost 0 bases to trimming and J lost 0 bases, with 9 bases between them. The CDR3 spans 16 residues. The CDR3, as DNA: TGTGCCAGCAGCTTAGCGCCCCGGACTAGCAATCAGCCCCAGCATTTT. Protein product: CASSLAPRTSNQPQHF. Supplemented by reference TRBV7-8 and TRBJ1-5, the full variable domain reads GAGVSQSPRYKVAKRGQDVALRCDPISGHVSLFWYQQALGQGPEFLTYFQNEAQLDKSGLPSDRFFAERPEGSVSTLKIQRTQQEDSAVYLCASSLAPRTSNQPQHFGDGTRLSIL.

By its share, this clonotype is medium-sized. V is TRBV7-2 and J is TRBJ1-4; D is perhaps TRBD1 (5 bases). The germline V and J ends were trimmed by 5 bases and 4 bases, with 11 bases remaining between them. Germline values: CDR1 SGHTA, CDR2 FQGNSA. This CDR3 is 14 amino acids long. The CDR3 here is CASSPGPGNEKLFF. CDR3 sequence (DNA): TGTGCCAGCAGCCCGGGACCGGGTAATGAAAAACTGTTTTTT.

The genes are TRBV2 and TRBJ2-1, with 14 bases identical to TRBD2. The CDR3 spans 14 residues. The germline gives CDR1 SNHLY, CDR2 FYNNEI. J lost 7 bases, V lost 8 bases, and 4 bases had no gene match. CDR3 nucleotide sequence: TGTGCCAGCGACGGGACTAGCGGGAGTAATGAGCAGTTCTTC. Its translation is CASDGTSGSNEQFF.

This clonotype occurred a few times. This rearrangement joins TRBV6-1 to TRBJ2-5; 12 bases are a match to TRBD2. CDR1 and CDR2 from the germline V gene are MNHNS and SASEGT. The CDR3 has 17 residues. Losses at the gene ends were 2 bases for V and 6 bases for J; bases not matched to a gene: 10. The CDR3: CASSEFPSGRAKKTQYF. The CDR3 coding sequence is TGTGCCAGCAGTGAATTTCCTAGCGGGAGGGCCAAAAAGACCCAGTACTTC.

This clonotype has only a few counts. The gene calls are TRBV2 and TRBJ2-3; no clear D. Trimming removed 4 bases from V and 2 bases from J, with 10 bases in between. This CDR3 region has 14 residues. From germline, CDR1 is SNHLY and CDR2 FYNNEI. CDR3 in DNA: TGTGCCAGCAGTGCTTCGCGGACCACAGATACGCAGTATTTT. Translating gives CASSASRTTDTQYF.

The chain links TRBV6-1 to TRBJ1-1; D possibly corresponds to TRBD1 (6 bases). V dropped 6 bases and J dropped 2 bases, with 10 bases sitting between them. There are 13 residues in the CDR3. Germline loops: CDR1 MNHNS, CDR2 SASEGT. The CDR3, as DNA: TGTGCCAGCAGCCGGGACATAAACACTGAAGCTTTCTTT. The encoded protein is CASSRDINTEAFF.

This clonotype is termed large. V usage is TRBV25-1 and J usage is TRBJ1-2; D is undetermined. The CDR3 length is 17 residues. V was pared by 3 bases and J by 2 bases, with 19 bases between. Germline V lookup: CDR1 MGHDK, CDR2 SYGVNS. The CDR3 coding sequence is TGTGCCAGCAGTGATTCCCGAGCGCAATGGACCAACTATGGCTACACCTTC. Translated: CASSDSRAQWTNYGYTF.

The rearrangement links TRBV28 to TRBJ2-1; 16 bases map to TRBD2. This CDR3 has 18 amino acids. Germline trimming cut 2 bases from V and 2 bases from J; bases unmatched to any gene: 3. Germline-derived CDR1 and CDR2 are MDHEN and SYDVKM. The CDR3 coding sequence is TGTGCCAGCAGTTTAGGGACTAGCGGGAGGGCCCCCTACAATGAGCAGTTCTTC. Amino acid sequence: CASSLGTSGRAPYNEQFF.

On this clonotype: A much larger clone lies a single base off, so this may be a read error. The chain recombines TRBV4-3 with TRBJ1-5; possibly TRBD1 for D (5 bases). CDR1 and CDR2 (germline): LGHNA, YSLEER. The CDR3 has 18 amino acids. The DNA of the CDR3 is TGCGCCAGCATCCAAGAAGTCATTAGGGGATGGTATATTCAGCCCCAGCATTTT. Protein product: CASIQEVIRGWYIQPQHF.

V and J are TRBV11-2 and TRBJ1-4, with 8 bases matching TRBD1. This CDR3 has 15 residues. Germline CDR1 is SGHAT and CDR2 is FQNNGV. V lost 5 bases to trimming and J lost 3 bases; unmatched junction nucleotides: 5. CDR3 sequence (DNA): TGTGCCAGCAGCGACAGGGGTTCAGCTAATGAAAAACTGTTTTTT. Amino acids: CASSDRGSANEKLFF.

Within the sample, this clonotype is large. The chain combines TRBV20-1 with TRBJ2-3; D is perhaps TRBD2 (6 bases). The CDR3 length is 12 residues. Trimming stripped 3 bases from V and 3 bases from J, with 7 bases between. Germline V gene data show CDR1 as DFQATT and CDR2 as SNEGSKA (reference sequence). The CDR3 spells CSARGGTDTQYF. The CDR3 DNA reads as TGCAGTGCTAGGGGGGGAACAGATACGCAGTATTTT.

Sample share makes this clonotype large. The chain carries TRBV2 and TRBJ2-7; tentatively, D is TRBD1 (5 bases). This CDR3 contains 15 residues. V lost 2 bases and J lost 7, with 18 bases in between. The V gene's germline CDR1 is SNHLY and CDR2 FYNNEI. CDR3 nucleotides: TGTGCCAGCAGTGAATCGTGGCCAAGGGGCAGGGAGCAGTACTTC. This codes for CASSESWPRGREQYF.

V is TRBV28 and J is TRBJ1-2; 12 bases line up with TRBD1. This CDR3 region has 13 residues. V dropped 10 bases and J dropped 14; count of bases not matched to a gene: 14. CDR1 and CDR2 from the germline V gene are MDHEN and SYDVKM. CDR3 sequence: CAIRLSGTGGRTF. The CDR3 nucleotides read TGTGCCATCAGGTTATCCGGGACAGGGGGCAGAACCTTC.

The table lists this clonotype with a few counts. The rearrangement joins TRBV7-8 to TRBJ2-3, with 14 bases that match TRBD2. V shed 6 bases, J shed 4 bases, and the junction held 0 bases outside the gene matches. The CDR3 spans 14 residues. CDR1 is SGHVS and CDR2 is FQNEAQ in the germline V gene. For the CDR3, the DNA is TGTGCCAGCAGGGGACTAGCGGGAGCAGATACGCAGTATTTT. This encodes CASRGLAGADTQYF.